A selection of T cell receptor beta chains follows, all from one sample in a study of T cell repertoires in aging, cancer and after chemotherapy. A single record per CDR3 protein comes from TCRdb applying MiXCR to the multiplex PCR reads. This sample has about 9,800 distinct CDR3 sequences, with around 40% found just once. Source material: blood. The receptors stem from a human donor in good health. The CDR3 runs from the conserved cysteine through the conserved F or W. A D gene is named only where the DNA matches it firmly. Not every row has a clone size; where given, it reads once, few, many or a size class.

V gene	J gene	clone size	D gene	CDR3 protein	CDR3 DNA
TRBV7-2	TRBJ2-3	-	-	CASSLARDTQYF	TGTGCCAGCAGCTTAGCAAGGGATACGCAGTATTTT
TRBV5-6	TRBJ2-3	medium-sized	-	CASSLYGETDTQYF	TGTGCCAGCAGCTTATACGGAGAAACAGATACGCAGTATTTT
TRBV5-4	TRBJ2-7	-	TRBD2	CASSAGTSGRNEQYF	TGTGCCAGCAGCGCTGGGACTAGCGGGAGAAATGAGCAGTACTTC
TRBV7-6	TRBJ1-5	-	TRBD1	CASSLSTGGFQPQHF	TGTGCCAGCAGCTTATCGACAGGGGGCTTCCAGCCCCAGCATTTT
TRBV6-6	TRBJ1-2	few	TRBD1	CASSQGEYGYTF	TGTGCCAGCAGCCAGGGGGAGTATGGCTACACCTTC
TRBV7-9	TRBJ1-5	-	-	CASSSHGEGRQPQHF	TGTGCCAGCAGCTCACATGGGGAGGGCCGCCAGCCCCAGCATTTT
TRBV29-1	TRBJ2-1	medium-sized	TRBD2	CSVVAGETYNEQFF	TGCAGCGTTGTAGCGGGAGAAACCTACAATGAGCAGTTCTTC
TRBV29-1	TRBJ2-2	medium-sized	TRBD1	CSVERGQGPGELFF	TGCAGCGTAGAAAGGGGACAGGGTCCCGGGGAGCTGTTTTTT
TRBV7-9	TRBJ1-3	-	-	CASSPGAGNTIYF	TGTGCCAGCAGCCCAGGGGCAGGAAACACCATATATTTT
TRBV29-1	TRBJ2-2	medium-sized	-	CSVRLVTTGELFF	TGCAGCGTTAGACTAGTCACCACCGGGGAGCTGTTTTTT
TRBV5-6	TRBJ2-3	medium-sized	-	CASSLVGGSTDTQYF	TGTGCCAGCAGCTTGGTCGGCGGGAGCACAGATACGCAGTATTTT
TRBV13	TRBJ1-2	-	-	CASSSFSGSREGYTF	TGTGCCAGCAGCTCATTCTCTGGATCACGAGAAGGCTACACCTTC
TRBV5-4	TRBJ2-1	once	TRBD1	CASSLVSRTGNYNEQFF	TGTGCCAGCAGCTTGGTGTCAAGGACAGGGAATTACAATGAGCAGTTCTTC
TRBV27	TRBJ2-2	few	-	CASMMKGSAGETGELFF	TGTGCCAGCATGATGAAGGGGTCGGCGGGCGAAACCGGGGAGCTGTTTTTT
TRBV7-2	TRBJ2-3	-	TRBD2	CASSLLGGSPADTQYF	TGTGCCAGCAGCTTATTGGGCGGGAGCCCGGCAGATACGCAGTATTTT
TRBV29-1	TRBJ2-7	medium-sized	TRBD2	CSVISGATYEQYF	TGCAGCGTTATAAGCGGGGCTACCTACGAGCAGTACTTC
TRBV29-1	TRBJ2-5	large	-	CSVDRGWKTQYF	TGCAGCGTTGACCGGGGTTGGAAGACCCAGTACTTC
TRBV18	TRBJ2-7	-	TRBD2	CASSPQGGAYEQYF	TGTGCCAGCTCACCGCAGGGAGGGGCCTACGAGCAGTACTTC
TRBV6-5	TRBJ2-6	-	-	CASRSGTGSSGANVQTF	TGTGCCAGCAGGTCAGGCACAGGCAGCTCTGGGGCCAACGTCCAGACTTTC
TRBV19	TRBJ2-1	-	TRBD2	CASSIVSGRRNKQFF	TGTGCCAGTAGTATAGTGAGCGGGAGAAGGAATAAGCAGTTCTTC
TRBV19	TRBJ2-6	large	TRBD1	CASTPGGISGANVLTF	TGTGCCAGTACCCCAGGGGGTATCTCTGGGGCCAACGTCCTGACTTTC
TRBV5-4	TRBJ2-1	medium-sized	-	CASSPENPETYNEQFF	TGTGCCAGCAGCCCAGAAAACCCTGAGACCTACAATGAGCAGTTCTTC
TRBV19	TRBJ1-5	-	TRBD1	CASRIDRGANSNQPQHF	TGTGCCAGTAGGATTGACAGGGGTGCGAATAGCAATCAGCCCCAGCATTTT
TRBV27	TRBJ2-1	few	-	CASSPRATYNEQFF	TGTGCCAGCAGCCCCAGAGCGACCTACAATGAGCAGTTCTTC
TRBV6-6	TRBJ1-3	-	TRBD1	CASSSSHDRDSGNTIYF	TGTGCCAGCAGTTCCTCCCACGACAGGGACTCTGGAAACACCATATATTTT
TRBV6-2/TRBV6-3	TRBJ2-1	-	TRBD2	CASSWLAGRGRDNEQFF	TGTGCCAGCAGTTGGCTAGCGGGCCGGGGACGGGACAATGAGCAGTTCTTC
TRBV29-1	TRBJ2-3	medium-sized	TRBD2	CSVTPVGAGAGTDTQYF	TGCAGCGTTACACCCGTGGGAGCGGGAGCGGGCACAGATACGCAGTATTTT
TRBV4-3	TRBJ2-1	-	TRBD2	CASSQDLPEAGGRNEQFF	TGCGCCAGCAGCCAAGATCTCCCAGAAGCGGGAGGAAGGAATGAGCAGTTCTTC
TRBV5-5	TRBJ1-2	-	-	CASTAWGADYGYTF	TGTGCCAGCACCGCCTGGGGGGCTGACTATGGCTACACCTTC
TRBV7-9	TRBJ2-1	-	-	CASSLSDNEQFF	TGTGCCAGCAGCTTATCCGACAATGAGCAGTTCTTC
TRBV13	TRBJ1-6	-	-	CASSLGAPSNSPLHF	TGTGCCAGCAGCTTAGGGGCGCCGAGTAATTCACCCCTCCACTTT
TRBV19	TRBJ1-1	few	TRBD1	CASQGEWVNTEAFF	TGTGCCAGCCAGGGGGAATGGGTGAACACTGAAGCTTTCTTT
TRBV7-9	TRBJ2-1	-	TRBD2	CASSLGLAGLNEQFF	TGTGCCAGCAGCTTGGGACTAGCGGGTCTGAATGAGCAGTTCTTC
TRBV5-4	TRBJ2-2	few	-	CASSTRGQGGELFF	TGTGCCAGCAGCACCCGGGGGCAAGGCGGGGAGCTGTTTTTT
TRBV19	TRBJ1-3	-	-	CASSTNDLSAAGNTIYF	TGTGCCAGTAGTACCAACGACCTTTCGGCAGCTGGAAACACCATATATTTT
TRBV12-3/TRBV12-4	TRBJ2-7	few	-	CASTLNPGNEQYF	TGTGCCAGCACTCTCAACCCGGGGAACGAGCAGTACTTC
TRBV30	TRBJ1-6	few	-	CAWSGDSPLHF	TGTGCCTGGAGTGGGGATTCACCCCTCCACTTT
TRBV15	TRBJ2-7	few	-	CATSRGTAGLYEQYF	TGTGCCACCAGCAGAGGAACGGCGGGACTGTACGAGCAGTACTTC
TRBV19	TRBJ2-1	few	TRBD2	CASSVRTFSGLYNEQFF	TGTGCCAGTAGTGTTAGGACCTTTAGCGGGCTATACAATGAGCAGTTCTTC
TRBV13	TRBJ2-7	-	-	CASSLSLRTSYEQYF	TGTGCCAGCAGCCTGTCCCTTCGTACCTCCTACGAGCAGTACTTC
TRBV9	TRBJ2-1	-	TRBD2	CASSVGTSGLSYNEQFF	TGTGCCAGCAGCGTAGGGACTAGCGGGCTCTCCTACAATGAGCAGTTCTTC
TRBV6-2/TRBV6-3	TRBJ2-7	-	-	CASRDIARYEQYF	TGTGCCAGCAGGGATATAGCGAGGTACGAGCAGTACTTC
TRBV29-1	TRBJ1-2	-	TRBD1	CSWGTAGVYTF	TGCAGTTGGGGGACAGCGGGTGTGTACACCTTC
TRBV10-3	TRBJ2-3	-	-	CAISESGATDTQYF	TGTGCCATCAGTGAGTCCGGAGCGACAGATACGCAGTATTTT
TRBV5-4	TRBJ2-6	-	-	CASSSTISGANVLTF	TGTGCCAGCAGCTCGACGATCTCTGGGGCCAACGTCCTGACTTTC
TRBV5-1	TRBJ2-5	-	TRBD2	CASSLGLAGGQETQYF	TGCGCCAGCAGCCTTGGACTAGCGGGAGGTCAAGAGACCCAGTACTTC
TRBV7-6	TRBJ2-7	-	TRBD2	CASSSPGGTSAHEQYF	TGTGCCAGCAGCTCCCCTGGCGGGACTAGCGCCCACGAGCAGTACTTC
TRBV12-3/TRBV12-4	TRBJ2-7	-	-	CASCFQGGYEQYF	TGTGCCAGCTGTTTTCAGGGGGGGTACGAGCAGTACTTC
TRBV27	TRBJ2-7	once	-	CAPPRGKSSYEQYF	TGTGCCCCCCCCCGGGGAAAAAGCTCCTACGAGCAGTACTTC
TRBV6-1	TRBJ1-1	-	-	CASSYGQLNTEAFF	TGTGCCAGCAGTTACGGACAGTTGAACACTGAAGCTTTCTTT
TRBV19	TRBJ2-7	few	TRBD2	CASRNSGTNVQYF	TGTGCCAGTAGAAACTCCGGGACTAACGTACAGTACTTC
TRBV4-2	TRBJ1-1	-	TRBD1	CASSQVGTGGWNTEAFF	TGTGCCAGCAGCCAAGTAGGGACAGGGGGATGGAACACTGAAGCTTTCTTT